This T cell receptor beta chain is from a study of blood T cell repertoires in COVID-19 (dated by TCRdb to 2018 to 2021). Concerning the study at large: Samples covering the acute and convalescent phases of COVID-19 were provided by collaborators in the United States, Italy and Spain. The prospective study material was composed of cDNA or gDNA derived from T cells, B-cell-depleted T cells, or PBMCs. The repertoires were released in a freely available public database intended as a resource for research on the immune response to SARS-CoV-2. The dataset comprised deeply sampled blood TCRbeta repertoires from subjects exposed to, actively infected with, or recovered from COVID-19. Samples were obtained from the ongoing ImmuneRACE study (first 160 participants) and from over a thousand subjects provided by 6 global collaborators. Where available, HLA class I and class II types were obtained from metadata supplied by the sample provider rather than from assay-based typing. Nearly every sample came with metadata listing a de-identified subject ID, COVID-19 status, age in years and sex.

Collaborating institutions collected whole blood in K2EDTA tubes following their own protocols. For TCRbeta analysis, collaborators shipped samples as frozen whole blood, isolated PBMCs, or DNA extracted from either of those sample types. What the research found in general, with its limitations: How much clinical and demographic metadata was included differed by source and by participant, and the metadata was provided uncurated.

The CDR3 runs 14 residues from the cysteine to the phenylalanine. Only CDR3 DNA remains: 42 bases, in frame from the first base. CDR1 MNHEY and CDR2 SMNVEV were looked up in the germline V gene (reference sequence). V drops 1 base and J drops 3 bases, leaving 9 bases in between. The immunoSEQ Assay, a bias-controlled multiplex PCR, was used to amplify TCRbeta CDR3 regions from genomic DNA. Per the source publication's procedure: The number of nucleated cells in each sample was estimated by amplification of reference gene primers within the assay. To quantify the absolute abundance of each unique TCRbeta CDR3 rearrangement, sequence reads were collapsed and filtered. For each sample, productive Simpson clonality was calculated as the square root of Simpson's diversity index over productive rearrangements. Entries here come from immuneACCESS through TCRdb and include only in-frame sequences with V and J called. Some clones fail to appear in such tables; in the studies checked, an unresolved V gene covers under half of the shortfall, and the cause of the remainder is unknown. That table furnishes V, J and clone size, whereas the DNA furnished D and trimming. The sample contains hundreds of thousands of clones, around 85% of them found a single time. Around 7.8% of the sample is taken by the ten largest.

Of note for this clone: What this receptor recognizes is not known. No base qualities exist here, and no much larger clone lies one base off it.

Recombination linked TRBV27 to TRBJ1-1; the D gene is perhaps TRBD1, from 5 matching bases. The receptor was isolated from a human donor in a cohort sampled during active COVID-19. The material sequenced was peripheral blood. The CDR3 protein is CASSLWGGDTEAFF. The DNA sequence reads TGTGCCAGCAGTTTATGGGGGGGGGACACTGAAGCTTTCTTT.